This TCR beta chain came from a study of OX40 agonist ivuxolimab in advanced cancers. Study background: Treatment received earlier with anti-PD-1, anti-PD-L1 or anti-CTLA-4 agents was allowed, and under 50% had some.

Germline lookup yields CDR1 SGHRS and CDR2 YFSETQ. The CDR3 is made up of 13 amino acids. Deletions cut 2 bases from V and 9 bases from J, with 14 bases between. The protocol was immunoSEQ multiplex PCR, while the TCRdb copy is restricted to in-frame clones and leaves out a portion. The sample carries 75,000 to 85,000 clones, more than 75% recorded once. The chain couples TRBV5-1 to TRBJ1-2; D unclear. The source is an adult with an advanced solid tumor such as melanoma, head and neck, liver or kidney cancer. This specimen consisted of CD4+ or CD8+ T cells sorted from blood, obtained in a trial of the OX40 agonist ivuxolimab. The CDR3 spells CASSFGLDGSYTF. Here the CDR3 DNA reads TGCGCCAGCAGCTTTGGACTGGACGGAAGCTACACCTTC. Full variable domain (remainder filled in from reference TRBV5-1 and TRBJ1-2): KAGVTQTPRYLIKTRGQQVTLSCSPISGHRSVSWYQQTPGQGLQFLFEYFSETQRNKGNFPGRFSGRQFSNSRSEMNVSTLELGDSALYLCASSFGLDGSYTFGSGTRLTVV.